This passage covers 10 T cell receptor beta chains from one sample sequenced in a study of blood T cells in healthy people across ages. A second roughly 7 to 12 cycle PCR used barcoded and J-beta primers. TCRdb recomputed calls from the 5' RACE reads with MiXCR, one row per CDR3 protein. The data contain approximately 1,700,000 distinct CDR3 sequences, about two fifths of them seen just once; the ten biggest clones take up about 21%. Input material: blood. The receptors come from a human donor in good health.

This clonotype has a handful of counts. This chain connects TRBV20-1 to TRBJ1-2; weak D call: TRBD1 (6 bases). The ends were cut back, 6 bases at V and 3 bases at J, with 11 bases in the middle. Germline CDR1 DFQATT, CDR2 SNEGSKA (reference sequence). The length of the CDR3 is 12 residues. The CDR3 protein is CSAPRQDYGYTF. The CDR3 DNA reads TGCAGTGCGCCACGACAGGACTATGGCTACACCTTC.

The CDR3 bases are TGCGCCAGCAGCCGAACCGGACAGGGACGGACTGAAGCTTTCTTT. Protein sequence: CASSRTGQGRTEAFF. This chain connects TRBV4-1 to TRBJ1-1; 8 nucleotides match TRBD1. Trimming at V came to 4 bases and at J to 5 bases, leaving 9 bases not matched to a gene. There are 15 residues in the CDR3. The V gene's germline CDR1 is MGHRA and CDR2 YSYEKL.

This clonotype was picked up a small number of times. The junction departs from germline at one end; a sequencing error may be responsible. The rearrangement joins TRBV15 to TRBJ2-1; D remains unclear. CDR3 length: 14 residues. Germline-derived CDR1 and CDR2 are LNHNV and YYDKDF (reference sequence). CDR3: CVTSSWVTDNEQFF. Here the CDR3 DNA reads TGTGTCACCAGCAGTTGGGTAACGGACAATGAGCAGTTCTTC. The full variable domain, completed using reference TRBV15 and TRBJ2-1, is DAMVIQNPRYQVTQFGKPVTLSCSQTLNHNVMYWYQQKSSQAPKLLFHYYDKDFNNEADTPDNFQSRRPNTSFCFLDIRSPGLGDTAMYLCVTSSWVTDNEQFFGPGTRLTVL.

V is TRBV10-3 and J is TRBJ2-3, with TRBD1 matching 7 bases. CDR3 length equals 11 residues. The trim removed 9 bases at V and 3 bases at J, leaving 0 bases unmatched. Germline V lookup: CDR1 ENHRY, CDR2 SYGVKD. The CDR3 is CAIQGTDTQYF. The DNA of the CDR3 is TGTGCCATACAGGGGACAGATACGCAGTATTTT.

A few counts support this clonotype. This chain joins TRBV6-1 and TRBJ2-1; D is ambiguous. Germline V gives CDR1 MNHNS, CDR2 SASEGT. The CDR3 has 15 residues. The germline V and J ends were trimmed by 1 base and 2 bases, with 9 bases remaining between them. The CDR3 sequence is CASSEGTAPYNEQFF. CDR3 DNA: TGTGCCAGCAGTGAAGGGACCGCACCCTACAATGAGCAGTTCTTC.

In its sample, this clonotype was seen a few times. Here the CDR3 DNA reads TGTGCCAGCAGTCGGGGACAGGCTGGAGGCACAGATACGCAGTATTTT. It encodes CASSRGQAGGTDTQYF. The rearrangement links TRBV6-1 to TRBJ2-3; 8 nucleotides align to TRBD1. This CDR3 has 16 residues. The germline gives CDR1 MNHNS, CDR2 SASEGT. V lost 5 bases and J lost 1; bases outside the gene matches: 8.

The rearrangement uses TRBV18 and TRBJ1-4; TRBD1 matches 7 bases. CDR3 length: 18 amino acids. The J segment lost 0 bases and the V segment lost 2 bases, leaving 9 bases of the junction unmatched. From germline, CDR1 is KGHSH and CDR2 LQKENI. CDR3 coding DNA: TGTGCCAGCTCACCATTCGGGCAGGGGGTCGCAACTAATGAAAAACTGTTTTTT. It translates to CASSPFGQGVATNEKLFF.

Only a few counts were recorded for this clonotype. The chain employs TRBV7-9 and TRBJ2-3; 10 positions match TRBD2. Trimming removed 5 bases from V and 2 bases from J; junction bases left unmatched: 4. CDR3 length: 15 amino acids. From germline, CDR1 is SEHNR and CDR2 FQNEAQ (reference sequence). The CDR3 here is CASSISGGNTDTQYF. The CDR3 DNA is TGTGCCAGCAGCATTAGCGGGGGGAACACAGATACGCAGTATTTT.

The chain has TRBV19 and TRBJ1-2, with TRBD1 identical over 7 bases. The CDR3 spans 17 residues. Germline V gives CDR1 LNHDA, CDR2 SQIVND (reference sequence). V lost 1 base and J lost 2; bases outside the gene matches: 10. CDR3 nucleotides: TGTGCCAGTAGTATAGGAGGCGGGACAGTGATGAACTATGGCTACACCTTC. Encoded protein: CASSIGGGTVMNYGYTF.

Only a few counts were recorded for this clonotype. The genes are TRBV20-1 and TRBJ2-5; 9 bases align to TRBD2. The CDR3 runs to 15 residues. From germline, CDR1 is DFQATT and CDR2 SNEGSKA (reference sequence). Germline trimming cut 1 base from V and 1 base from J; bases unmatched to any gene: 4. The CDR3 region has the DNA TGCAGTGCTAGAGCTTCTAGCGGGGCCCAAGAGACCCAGTACTTC. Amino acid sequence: CSARASSGAQETQYF.